This paragraph covers one T cell receptor beta chain sequence. It lacks a known antigen. The sample holds no much larger clone one base away, and base qualities are not on file. These data are taken from a study of T cell changes during pregnancy in multiple sclerosis (dated by TCRdb to about 2019). About the investigation overall: The study looked at changes in the T cell repertoire across pregnancy in women with multiple sclerosis.

Taken from cysteine to phenylalanine, the CDR3 has 16 residues. Just the 48-base CDR3 DNA is kept, in frame starting at base 1. Trimming removed 1 base from V and 4 bases from J; the gene matches leave 7 bases unexplained. Based on the germline V gene, the CDR1 and CDR2 sequences are SGDLS and YYNGEE. Library preparation used the immunoSEQ multiplex PCR assay. The clones in this table, taken by TCRdb from immuneACCESS, are in-frame only. Not every clone is retained; where verified, under half of the shortfall comes from an unresolved V gene, and the cause of the rest is unknown. In all, the sample holds around 59,000 clones, and over 80% of those were seen once. The ten biggest clones cover approximately 0.69% of the sample.

The specimen comprised CD4+ T cells from peripheral blood mononuclear cells, sampled in the first trimester of pregnancy. This TCR was sampled from a female donor with multiple sclerosis, enrolled in a pregnancy study. The rearrangement combines TRBV9 with TRBJ1-3; 8 middle bases align to TRBD1. The CDR3 in this case is CASSVRDRQEGNTIYF. The sequenced DNA: TGTGCCAGCAGCGTAAGGGACAGGCAGGAAGGAAACACCATATATTTT.